A selection of T cell receptor beta chains follows, all from one sample in a study of blood T cells in healthy people across ages. Each CDR3 protein gets one entry after TCRdb re-called the 5' RACE reads with MiXCR. The sample has some 1 million distinct CDR3 sequences; 40% to 45% are singletons. Sample: blood. These receptor sequences come from a woman in her sixties in good health. Both conserved end residues are part of each CDR3. The order of the fields is J gene, D gene, V gene, clone size, CDR3 DNA, CDR3 protein. The D gene is left open where the match is weak. For some rows the clone size is stated as once, few or many, or as a class when expanded; others skip it.

j_call: TRBJ2-5
d_call: NA
v_call: TRBV5-1
clone_size: NA
cdr3_nt: TGCGCCAGCAGCCCGGGACCGCCCCAAGAGACCCAGTACTTC
cdr3_aa: CASSPGPPQETQYF

j_call: TRBJ2-7
d_call: TRBD2
v_call: TRBV7-2
clone_size: NA
cdr3_nt: TGTGCCAGCAGCTTATCCCCTAGCGGTCTCTACGAGCAGTACTTC
cdr3_aa: CASSLSPSGLYEQYF

j_call: TRBJ2-5
d_call: NA
v_call: TRBV3-1
clone_size: NA
cdr3_nt: TGTGCCAGCAGCCAAAACCCAGGCGGACTTGGCGAGACCCAGTACTTC
cdr3_aa: CASSQNPGGLGETQYF

j_call: TRBJ2-2
d_call: NA
v_call: TRBV5-6
clone_size: NA
cdr3_nt: TGTGCCACCCGAGGCGGCGGGGAGCTGTTTTTT
cdr3_aa: CATRGGGELFF

j_call: TRBJ1-1
d_call: NA
v_call: TRBV12-3/TRBV12-4
clone_size: few
cdr3_nt: TGTGCCAGCAGGCCCCGGACGGAAACTGAAGCTTTCTTT
cdr3_aa: CASRPRTETEAFF

j_call: TRBJ2-7
d_call: TRBD2
v_call: TRBV5-4
clone_size: NA
cdr3_nt: TGTGCCAGCAGCCGAAGAGCGGGAATCAACAATGAGCAGTACTTC
cdr3_aa: CASSRRAGINNEQYF

j_call: TRBJ2-1
d_call: TRBD2
v_call: TRBV6-1
clone_size: NA
cdr3_nt: TGTGCCAGCAGTGCCCCGGGACTAGTTGCGCAGTTCTTC
cdr3_aa: CASSAPGLVAQFF

j_call: TRBJ2-7
d_call: TRBD1
v_call: TRBV5-1
clone_size: NA
cdr3_nt: TGCGCCAGCAGCTTGCAACGGGACAGACGAAACGAGCAGTACTTC
cdr3_aa: CASSLQRDRRNEQYF

j_call: TRBJ2-5
d_call: NA
v_call: TRBV2
clone_size: once
cdr3_nt: TGTGCCAGCACCAGGGCCCCAGAGACCCAGTACTTC
cdr3_aa: CASTRAPETQYF

j_call: TRBJ2-4
d_call: NA
v_call: TRBV28
clone_size: NA
cdr3_nt: TGTGCCAGCAACATAAGGGACGGGAAAAACATTCAGTACTTC
cdr3_aa: CASNIRDGKNIQYF

j_call: TRBJ2-2
d_call: NA
v_call: TRBV27
clone_size: once
cdr3_nt: TGTGCCAGCAGCCCAAACAGGGTCCCCGGGGAGCTGTTTTTT
cdr3_aa: CASSPNRVPGELFF

j_call: TRBJ1-2
d_call: NA
v_call: TRBV14
clone_size: once
cdr3_nt: TGTGCCAGCAGCCAAGTCAGTCTCTATGGCTACACCTTC
cdr3_aa: CASSQVSLYGYTF

j_call: TRBJ2-7
d_call: NA
v_call: TRBV20-1
clone_size: once
cdr3_nt: TGCAGTGCTAGGCGGACTCCCTACAATGAGCAGTACTTC
cdr3_aa: CSARRTPYNEQYF

j_call: TRBJ2-3
d_call: TRBD2
v_call: TRBV7-2
clone_size: many
cdr3_nt: TGTGCCAGCAGCTTAAGCGGACTAGCTGGCACAGATACGCAGTATTTT
cdr3_aa: CASSLSGLAGTDTQYF

j_call: TRBJ2-1
d_call: NA
v_call: TRBV20-1
clone_size: NA
cdr3_nt: TGCAGTGCCCGATCCCCCGGGGGTCATGAGCAGTTCTTC
cdr3_aa: CSARSPGGHEQFF

j_call: TRBJ2-1
d_call: TRBD2
v_call: TRBV7-2
clone_size: NA
cdr3_nt: TGTGCCAGCAGCTACAGAGCGGGGGGGCTGTACAATGAGCAGTTCTTC
cdr3_aa: CASSYRAGGLYNEQFF

j_call: TRBJ2-5
d_call: NA
v_call: TRBV11-1
clone_size: NA
cdr3_nt: TGTGCCAGCAGCCAGAGAAGCGGCCAAGAGACCCAGTACTTC
cdr3_aa: CASSQRSGQETQYF